Listed below are T cell receptor beta chains from one sample, sequenced in a study of blood T cell repertoires in COVID-19. Using immunoSEQ multiplex PCR, the repertoire was profiled, and TCRdb retains in-frame clones only, with some absent. The sample carries about 160,000 clones, approximately 90% recorded once. Sequences were obtained from peripheral blood. These receptors came from a man aged 25-40 years with COVID-19, enrolled during active disease. Both conserved end residues are part of each CDR3. D genes are given only for firm matches. Not all rows give a size; the values are once, few, many and, for expanded clones, a class.

CDR3nt: TGTGCCAGCAGTTTATCGCTCAGGCAGGGGGGCGTTAGCACCGGGGAGCTGTTTTTT; CDR3aa: CASSLSLRQGGVSTGELFF; d_gene: -; j_gene: TRBJ2-2; v_gene: TRBV27; abundance: -
CDR3nt: TGTGCCAGCAGCCAATCAGCCGGGACAGCTTTTTTCTTT; CDR3aa: CASSQSAGTAFFF; d_gene: TRBD1; j_gene: TRBJ1-1; v_gene: TRBV14; abundance: -
CDR3nt: TGTGCCAGCAGTCCAGGACAGGAACGGGGCTACACCTTC; CDR3aa: CASSPGQERGYTF; d_gene: TRBD1; j_gene: TRBJ1-2; v_gene: TRBV27; abundance: -
CDR3nt: TGTGCCAGTAGTAGGGAAAAGACTAGCGGGGGGGTTGATACGCAGTATTTT; CDR3aa: CASSREKTSGGVDTQYF; d_gene: TRBD2; j_gene: TRBJ2-3; v_gene: TRBV19; abundance: -
CDR3nt: TGTGCCAGCAGCTTAGGTAGCGGGGACACAGATACGCAGTATTTT; CDR3aa: CASSLGSGDTDTQYF; d_gene: TRBD2; j_gene: TRBJ2-3; v_gene: TRBV7-9; abundance: -
CDR3nt: TGTGCCATCGGAGCAGTAAGTGAGCAGTACTTC; CDR3aa: CAIGAVSEQYF; d_gene: -; j_gene: TRBJ2-7; v_gene: TRBV10-3; abundance: -
CDR3nt: TGTGCCAGCAGCCAAGATGACCTAGCGGGAGTTCAAGATACGCAGTATTTT; CDR3aa: CASSQDDLAGVQDTQYF; d_gene: TRBD2; j_gene: TRBJ2-3; v_gene: TRBV3-1/TRBV3-2; abundance: once
CDR3nt: TGTGCCAGCAGCCCTAGGACAGGGAGGAACTATGGCTACACCTTC; CDR3aa: CASSPRTGRNYGYTF; d_gene: TRBD1; j_gene: TRBJ1-2; v_gene: TRBV5-4; abundance: -
CDR3nt: TGTGCCACCAGCCTCCCCCGGGACAGGGGGCTCGGTGGTAATGAAAAACTGTTTTTT; CDR3aa: CATSLPRDRGLGGNEKLFF; d_gene: TRBD1; j_gene: TRBJ1-4; v_gene: TRBV15; abundance: few
CDR3nt: TGCGCCAGCAGCCTCGGACTTGGGAGCAATCAGCCCCAGCATTTT; CDR3aa: CASSLGLGSNQPQHF; d_gene: -; j_gene: TRBJ1-5; v_gene: TRBV4-1; abundance: -
CDR3nt: TGTGCCAGCAGTTCAATTGCCGGGGAGCTGTTTTTT; CDR3aa: CASSSIAGELFF; d_gene: -; j_gene: TRBJ2-2; v_gene: TRBV11-2; abundance: -
CDR3nt: TGTGCCACCAGTGATTCCCCCCCCGGGACCCAGTACTTC; CDR3aa: CATSDSPPGTQYF; d_gene: -; j_gene: TRBJ2-5; v_gene: TRBV24-1; abundance: -
CDR3nt: TGTGCCAGCCTAATTCCTAGCGGGAGTTCCTACGAGCAGTACTTC; CDR3aa: CASLIPSGSSYEQYF; d_gene: TRBD2; j_gene: TRBJ2-7; v_gene: TRBV6-5; abundance: -
CDR3nt: TGTGCCAGCAGTTTATCTATCGGGACAGGGGGGTACGAGCAGTACTTC; CDR3aa: CASSLSIGTGGYEQYF; d_gene: TRBD1; j_gene: TRBJ2-7; v_gene: TRBV27; abundance: -
CDR3nt: TGCGCCAGCAGCTTTGGGAGCGGGAGACAGGCCGGGGAGCTGTTTTTT; CDR3aa: CASSFGSGRQAGELFF; d_gene: TRBD2; j_gene: TRBJ2-2; v_gene: TRBV5-1; abundance: -
CDR3nt: TGCAGCGTGGCAGAAATACGCACAGATACGCAGTATTTT; CDR3aa: CSVAEIRTDTQYF; d_gene: -; j_gene: TRBJ2-3; v_gene: TRBV29-1; abundance: -
CDR3nt: TGTGCCAGCAGTCCACAGACAGGGTGGGTGCCCCAGCATTTT; CDR3aa: CASSPQTGWVPQHF; d_gene: TRBD1; j_gene: TRBJ1-5; v_gene: TRBV28; abundance: -
CDR3nt: TGTGCCAGCTCCGGGACTAGCGGCGCAGATACGCAGTATTTT; CDR3aa: CASSGTSGADTQYF; d_gene: TRBD2; j_gene: TRBJ2-3; v_gene: TRBV18; abundance: -
CDR3nt: TGTGCCAGCAGCAACCTCCCTGGAGGGACAGGCTCCCTAACAGATACGCAGTATTTT; CDR3aa: CASSNLPGGTGSLTDTQYF; d_gene: -; j_gene: TRBJ2-3; v_gene: TRBV21-1; abundance: -
CDR3nt: TGTGCCAGCAGTTTATCTGGGGGGAGCTCCTACAATGAGCAGTTCTTC; CDR3aa: CASSLSGGSSYNEQFF; d_gene: -; j_gene: TRBJ2-1; v_gene: TRBV27; abundance: -
CDR3nt: TGTGCCAGCTCACCACCGGGGGGTGAGCAGTACTTC; CDR3aa: CASSPPGGEQYF; d_gene: -; j_gene: TRBJ2-7; v_gene: TRBV18; abundance: -
CDR3nt: TGTGCCAGCAGCTTAACGGGACAGGGAGTCGATGAGCAGTTCTTC; CDR3aa: CASSLTGQGVDEQFF; d_gene: TRBD1; j_gene: TRBJ2-1; v_gene: TRBV7-2; abundance: -
CDR3nt: TGTGCCAGCAGTATCGCGGCTGGAAACACCATATATTTT; CDR3aa: CASSIAAGNTIYF; d_gene: -; j_gene: TRBJ1-3; v_gene: TRBV25-1; abundance: -
CDR3nt: TGTGCCAGCAGCCCCGGGACTAGCGACACCTACAATGAGCAGTTCTTC; CDR3aa: CASSPGTSDTYNEQFF; d_gene: TRBD2; j_gene: TRBJ2-1; v_gene: TRBV13; abundance: once
CDR3nt: TGTGCCAGCAGTTTCCCCCAAAATGAAAAACTGTTTTTT; CDR3aa: CASSFPQNEKLFF; d_gene: -; j_gene: TRBJ1-4; v_gene: TRBV27; abundance: -
CDR3nt: TGTGCCAGCAGTCCCCGGGGGGGGCCGGGAGATACGCAGTATTTT; CDR3aa: CASSPRGGPGDTQYF; d_gene: TRBD2; j_gene: TRBJ2-3; v_gene: TRBV27; abundance: medium-sized
CDR3nt: TGTGCCAGCAGTACAGGTGATAGCAATCAGCCCCAGCATTTT; CDR3aa: CASSTGDSNQPQHF; d_gene: -; j_gene: TRBJ1-5; v_gene: TRBV28; abundance: -
CDR3nt: TGTGCCAGCTCACCGACCCTAGACTTCCGTACAGATACGCAGTATTTT; CDR3aa: CASSPTLDFRTDTQYF; d_gene: -; j_gene: TRBJ2-3; v_gene: TRBV18; abundance: -
CDR3nt: TGTGCCAGTAGTATGACAGGGGGAAACACCATATATTTT; CDR3aa: CASSMTGGNTIYF; d_gene: TRBD1; j_gene: TRBJ1-3; v_gene: TRBV19; abundance: -
CDR3nt: TGTGCCAGCAGTTTAAGGACAGGGGGCTACGAGCAGTACTTC; CDR3aa: CASSLRTGGYEQYF; d_gene: TRBD1; j_gene: TRBJ2-7; v_gene: TRBV2; abundance: once
CDR3nt: TGTGCCAGTAGTATGTCAGGGGGCACAGATACGCAGTATTTT; CDR3aa: CASSMSGGTDTQYF; d_gene: -; j_gene: TRBJ2-3; v_gene: TRBV19; abundance: once
CDR3nt: TGTGCCAGCAGCTTACAGACAGGGGATCATTCTCAGCCCCAGCATTTT; CDR3aa: CASSLQTGDHSQPQHF; d_gene: TRBD1; j_gene: TRBJ1-5; v_gene: TRBV7-2; abundance: once
CDR3nt: TGTGCCAGCTCACCGGGCACGACAGACCAAGAGACCCAGTACTTC; CDR3aa: CASSPGTTDQETQYF; d_gene: -; j_gene: TRBJ2-5; v_gene: TRBV18; abundance: -
CDR3nt: TGTGCCAGCTCACGGTTGTCCGGCAATGAGCAGTTCTTC; CDR3aa: CASSRLSGNEQFF; d_gene: -; j_gene: TRBJ2-1; v_gene: TRBV18; abundance: -
CDR3nt: TGTGCCAGCAGCTTAGGGGGGACAGGGGGCTATGGCTACACCTTC; CDR3aa: CASSLGGTGGYGYTF; d_gene: TRBD1; j_gene: TRBJ1-2; v_gene: TRBV11-2; abundance: once
CDR3nt: TGTGCCAGCAGCTTAATTAGCTCCCCAGGAAACACCATATATTTT; CDR3aa: CASSLISSPGNTIYF; d_gene: -; j_gene: TRBJ1-3; v_gene: TRBV7-3; abundance: -
CDR3nt: TGTGCCAGCAGTGACTCGACTAAACAAGAGACCCAGTACTTC; CDR3aa: CASSDSTKQETQYF; d_gene: -; j_gene: TRBJ2-5; v_gene: TRBV6-4; abundance: -
CDR3nt: TGTGCCAGCAGCTTAGGACAGGGGGACTACGAGCAGTACTTC; CDR3aa: CASSLGQGDYEQYF; d_gene: TRBD1; j_gene: TRBJ2-7; v_gene: TRBV7-3; abundance: -
CDR3nt: TGTGCCTGGAGCCGAGGGCTAAGCTATGGCTACACCTTC; CDR3aa: CAWSRGLSYGYTF; d_gene: -; j_gene: TRBJ1-2; v_gene: TRBV30; abundance: -
CDR3nt: TGTGCCAGCAGCCCACGGGGACATGGGACAGATACGCAGTATTTT; CDR3aa: CASSPRGHGTDTQYF; d_gene: -; j_gene: TRBJ2-3; v_gene: TRBV7-2; abundance: -
CDR3nt: TGTGCCAGCAGCCTCGGGACAGCCGGGAGCTATGGCTACACCTTC; CDR3aa: CASSLGTAGSYGYTF; d_gene: TRBD1; j_gene: TRBJ1-2; v_gene: TRBV3-1/TRBV3-2; abundance: -
CDR3nt: TGTGCCAGCAGGCTCCTAGCGAACACCGGGGAGCTGTTTTTT; CDR3aa: CASRLLANTGELFF; d_gene: -; j_gene: TRBJ2-2; v_gene: TRBV2; abundance: -
CDR3nt: TGTGCCAGCAGCTTCTCCCCGGGACAGGGCTTTCTAAGGCTGTACTTC; CDR3aa: CASSFSPGQGFLRLYF; d_gene: TRBD1; j_gene: TRBJ2-7; v_gene: TRBV5-6; abundance: -
CDR3nt: TGTGCCAGCAGCTTAACTCCTGGTGGACAGGGGCCCCAGCATTTT; CDR3aa: CASSLTPGGQGPQHF; d_gene: TRBD1; j_gene: TRBJ1-5; v_gene: TRBV7-2; abundance: -
CDR3nt: TGTGCCAGCAGCTTTACTAGCGGGAGTTTAGATGAGCAGTTCTTC; CDR3aa: CASSFTSGSLDEQFF; d_gene: TRBD2; j_gene: TRBJ2-1; v_gene: TRBV7-3; abundance: -
CDR3nt: TGTGCCAGCAGTGCCCCATTACTTTCAACTAATGAAAAACTGTTTTTT; CDR3aa: CASSAPLLSTNEKLFF; d_gene: -; j_gene: TRBJ1-4; v_gene: TRBV25-1; abundance: -
CDR3nt: TGTGCCAGCAGTTGGGGGACAGGGGTTTACAATGAGCAGTTCTTC; CDR3aa: CASSWGTGVYNEQFF; d_gene: TRBD1; j_gene: TRBJ2-1; v_gene: TRBV6-2/TRBV6-3; abundance: -
CDR3nt: TGTGCCAGCAGCCAAGATCTGGCGGGAGGAAGCTACAATGAGCAGTTCTTC; CDR3aa: CASSQDLAGGSYNEQFF; d_gene: TRBD2; j_gene: TRBJ2-1; v_gene: TRBV3-1/TRBV3-2; abundance: once
CDR3nt: TGTGCCACCAGTGATCCCGAGGGCGGGGAAAATGAAAAACTGTTTTTT; CDR3aa: CATSDPEGGENEKLFF; d_gene: -; j_gene: TRBJ1-4; v_gene: TRBV24-1; abundance: -
CDR3nt: TGTGCCAGCAGCCAAAGGACAGCGAACACTGAAGCTTTCTTT; CDR3aa: CASSQRTANTEAFF; d_gene: -; j_gene: TRBJ1-1; v_gene: TRBV3-1/TRBV3-2; abundance: -
CDR3nt: TGTGCCAGCAGTTACTCGGGTTTGAGGGATACGCAGTATTTT; CDR3aa: CASSYSGLRDTQYF; d_gene: -; j_gene: TRBJ2-3; v_gene: TRBV6-2/TRBV6-3; abundance: -